This TCR beta chain stems from a study of blood T cell repertoires in COVID-19. Study-level background: T cells, B-cell-depleted T cells, or PBMCs supplied cDNA or gDNA.

TCRdb's copy holds only in-frame clones and misses some; the assay was immunoSEQ multiplex PCR. The table records approximately 250,000 clones, around 82% of them present only once. Unmatched junction bases numbered 5, after V lost 3 bases and J lost 6 bases. CDR3 length equals 13 residues. Looked up from germline, CDR1 is SGHKS and CDR2 is YYEKEE (reference sequence). The chain combines TRBV5-5 with TRBJ1-2, with 7 bases lining up with TRBD1. The sequence was obtained from a human donor in a cohort sampled during active COVID-19. Sequencing was carried out using peripheral blood. CDR3: CASSYADRDGYTF. DNA of the CDR3: TGTGCCAGCAGCTACGCCGACAGGGATGGCTACACCTTC.